Detailed here is one T cell receptor beta chain. The observed sequence ends 3 residues before the CDR3 terminus, with the missing tail filled in from the germline J gene. This entry comes from a study of T cells in women clearing cervical HPV infection. Germline V CDR1 and CDR2: LGHNT, FRNRAP. There are 13 residues in the CDR3. V was shortened by 1 base and J by 0 bases, with 3 bases between the two germline ends. The protocol was immunoSEQ multiplex PCR, while the TCRdb copy is restricted to in-frame clones and leaves out a portion. Its listing shows fewer than 40,000 clones. The source material was blood buffy coat. The receptor's source is a woman aged 18-70 years with a cervical HPV16 infection that either progressed to CIN3+ or cleared (not recorded which). This chain connects TRBV12-5 to TRBJ1-1; D gene ambiguous. The CDR3 loop reads CASGLDMNTEAFF. The part of the CDR3 DNA that was read is TGTGCTAGTGGTTTGGATATGAACACTGAA. The full variable domain, rest sourced from reference TRBV12-5 and TRBJ1-1, is DARVTQTPRHKVTEMGQEVTMRCQPILGHNTVFWYRQTMMQGLELLAYFRNRAPLDDSGMPKDRFSAEMPDATLATLKIQPSEPRDSAVYFCASGLDMNTEAFFGQGTRLTVV.